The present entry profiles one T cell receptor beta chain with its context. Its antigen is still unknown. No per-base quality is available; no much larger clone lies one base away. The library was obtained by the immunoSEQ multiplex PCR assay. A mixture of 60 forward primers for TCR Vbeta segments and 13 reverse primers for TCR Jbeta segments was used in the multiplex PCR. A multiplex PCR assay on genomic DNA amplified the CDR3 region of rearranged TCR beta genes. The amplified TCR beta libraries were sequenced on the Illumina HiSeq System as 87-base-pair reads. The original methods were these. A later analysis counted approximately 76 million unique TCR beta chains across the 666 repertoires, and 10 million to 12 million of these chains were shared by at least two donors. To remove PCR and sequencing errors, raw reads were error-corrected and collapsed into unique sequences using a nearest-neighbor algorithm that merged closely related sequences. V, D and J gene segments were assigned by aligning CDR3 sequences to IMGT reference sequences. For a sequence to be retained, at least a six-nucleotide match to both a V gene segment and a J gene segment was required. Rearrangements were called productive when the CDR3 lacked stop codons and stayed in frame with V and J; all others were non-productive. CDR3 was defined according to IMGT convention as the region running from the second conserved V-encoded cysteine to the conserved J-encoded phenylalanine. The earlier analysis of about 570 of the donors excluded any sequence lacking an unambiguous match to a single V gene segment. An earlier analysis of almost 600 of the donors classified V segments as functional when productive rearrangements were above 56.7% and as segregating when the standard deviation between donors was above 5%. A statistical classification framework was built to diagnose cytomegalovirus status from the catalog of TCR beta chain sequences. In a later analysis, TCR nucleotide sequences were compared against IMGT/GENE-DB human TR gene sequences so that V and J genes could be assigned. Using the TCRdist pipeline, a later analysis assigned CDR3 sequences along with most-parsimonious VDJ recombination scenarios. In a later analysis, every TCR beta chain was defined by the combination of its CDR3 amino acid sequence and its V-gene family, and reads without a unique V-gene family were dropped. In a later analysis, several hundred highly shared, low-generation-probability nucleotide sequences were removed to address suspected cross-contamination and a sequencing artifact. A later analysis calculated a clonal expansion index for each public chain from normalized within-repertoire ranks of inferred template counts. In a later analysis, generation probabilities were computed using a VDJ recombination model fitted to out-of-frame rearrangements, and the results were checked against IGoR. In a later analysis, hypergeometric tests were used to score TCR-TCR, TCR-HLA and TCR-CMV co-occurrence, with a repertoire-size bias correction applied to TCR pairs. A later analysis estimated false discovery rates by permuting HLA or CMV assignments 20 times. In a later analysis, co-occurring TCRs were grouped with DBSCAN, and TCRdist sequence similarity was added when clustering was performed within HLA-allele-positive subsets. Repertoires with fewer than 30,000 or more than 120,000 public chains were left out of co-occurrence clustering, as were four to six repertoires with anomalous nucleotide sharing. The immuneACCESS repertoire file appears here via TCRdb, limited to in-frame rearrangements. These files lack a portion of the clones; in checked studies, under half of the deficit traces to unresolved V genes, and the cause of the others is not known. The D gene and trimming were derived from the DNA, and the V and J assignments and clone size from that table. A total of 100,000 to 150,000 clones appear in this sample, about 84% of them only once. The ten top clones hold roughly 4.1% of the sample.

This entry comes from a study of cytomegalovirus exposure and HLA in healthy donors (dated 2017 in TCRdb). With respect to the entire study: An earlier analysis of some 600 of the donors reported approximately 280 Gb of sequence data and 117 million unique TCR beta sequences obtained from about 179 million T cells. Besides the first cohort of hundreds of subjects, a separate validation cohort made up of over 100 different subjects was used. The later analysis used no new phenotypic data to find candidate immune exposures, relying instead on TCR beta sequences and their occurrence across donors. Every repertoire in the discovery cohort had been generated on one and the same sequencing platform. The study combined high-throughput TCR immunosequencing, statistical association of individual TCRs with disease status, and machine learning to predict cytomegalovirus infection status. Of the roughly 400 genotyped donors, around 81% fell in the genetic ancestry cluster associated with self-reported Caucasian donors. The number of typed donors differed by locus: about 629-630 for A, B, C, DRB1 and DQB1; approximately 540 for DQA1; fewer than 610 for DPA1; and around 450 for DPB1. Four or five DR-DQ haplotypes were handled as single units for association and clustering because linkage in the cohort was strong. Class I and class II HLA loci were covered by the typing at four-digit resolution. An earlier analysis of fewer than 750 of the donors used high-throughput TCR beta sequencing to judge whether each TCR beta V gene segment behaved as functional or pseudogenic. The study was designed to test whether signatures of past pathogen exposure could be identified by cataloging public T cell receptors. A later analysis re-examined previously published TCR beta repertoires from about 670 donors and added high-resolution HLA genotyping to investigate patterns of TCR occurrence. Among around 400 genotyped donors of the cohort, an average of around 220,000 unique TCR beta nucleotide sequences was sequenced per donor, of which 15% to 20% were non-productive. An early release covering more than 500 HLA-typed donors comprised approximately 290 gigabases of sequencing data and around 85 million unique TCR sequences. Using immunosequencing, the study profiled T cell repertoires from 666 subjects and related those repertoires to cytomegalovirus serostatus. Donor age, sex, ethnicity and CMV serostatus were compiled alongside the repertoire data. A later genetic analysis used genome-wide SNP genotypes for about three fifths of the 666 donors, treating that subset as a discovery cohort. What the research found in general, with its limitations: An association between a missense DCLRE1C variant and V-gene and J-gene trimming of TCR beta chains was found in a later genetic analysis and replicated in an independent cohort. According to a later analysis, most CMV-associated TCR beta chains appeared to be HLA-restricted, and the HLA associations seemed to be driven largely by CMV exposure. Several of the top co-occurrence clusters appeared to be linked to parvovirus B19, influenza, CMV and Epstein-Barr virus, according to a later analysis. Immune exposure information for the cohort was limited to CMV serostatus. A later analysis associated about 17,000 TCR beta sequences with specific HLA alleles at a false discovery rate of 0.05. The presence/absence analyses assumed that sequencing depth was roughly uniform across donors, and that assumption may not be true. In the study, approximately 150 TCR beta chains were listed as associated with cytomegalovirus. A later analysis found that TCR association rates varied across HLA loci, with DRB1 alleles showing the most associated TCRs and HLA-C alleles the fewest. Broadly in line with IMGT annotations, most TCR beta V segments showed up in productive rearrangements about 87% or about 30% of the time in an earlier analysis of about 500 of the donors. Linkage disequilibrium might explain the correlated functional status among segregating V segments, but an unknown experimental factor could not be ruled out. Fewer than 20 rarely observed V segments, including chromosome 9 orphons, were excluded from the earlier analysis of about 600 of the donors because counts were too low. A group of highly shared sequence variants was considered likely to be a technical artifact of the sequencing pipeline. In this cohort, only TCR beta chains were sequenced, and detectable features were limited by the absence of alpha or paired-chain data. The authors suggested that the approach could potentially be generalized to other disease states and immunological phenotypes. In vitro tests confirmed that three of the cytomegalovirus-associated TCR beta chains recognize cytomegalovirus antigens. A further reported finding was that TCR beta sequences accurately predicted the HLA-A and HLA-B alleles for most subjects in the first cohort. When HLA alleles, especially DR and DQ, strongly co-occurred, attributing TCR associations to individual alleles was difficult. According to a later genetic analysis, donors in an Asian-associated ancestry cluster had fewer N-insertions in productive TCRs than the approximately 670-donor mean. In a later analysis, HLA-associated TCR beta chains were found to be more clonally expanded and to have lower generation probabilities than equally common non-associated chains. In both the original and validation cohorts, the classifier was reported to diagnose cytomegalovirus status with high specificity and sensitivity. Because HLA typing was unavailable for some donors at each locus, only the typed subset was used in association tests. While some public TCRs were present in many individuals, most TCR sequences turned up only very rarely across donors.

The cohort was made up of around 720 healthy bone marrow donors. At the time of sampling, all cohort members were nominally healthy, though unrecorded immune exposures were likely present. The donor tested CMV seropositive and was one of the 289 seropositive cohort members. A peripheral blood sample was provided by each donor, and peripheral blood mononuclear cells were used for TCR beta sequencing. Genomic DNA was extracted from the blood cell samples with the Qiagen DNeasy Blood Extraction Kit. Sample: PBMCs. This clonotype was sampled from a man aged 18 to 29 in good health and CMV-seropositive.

The nucleotide sequence is TGTGCCAGCTCACCACAGGCTCGACAGAACACCGGGGAGCTGTTTTTT. Its translation reads: CASSPQARQNTGELFF. The chain employs TRBV18 and TRBJ2-2; no D gene is confidently identified. Between the V and J ends, shortened by 1 base and 1 base respectively, the junction contains 10 bases. The CDR3 runs 16 residues from the cysteine to the phenylalanine. Just CDR3 DNA is preserved here, 48 bases in frame from base 1. Taken from the germline V gene, the CDR1 and CDR2 loops are KGHSH and LQKENI.